These 17 T cell receptor beta chains were sequenced from one sample in a study of regulatory T cells in long-lasting Graves disease. The time point denotes: newly diagnosed GD, antithyroid drugs for less than 3 months. With RNA extracted from PBMCs as input, the TCR library was made. The TCR beta library used iRepertoire HTBI primers with Arm-PCR amplification of CDR3. TCRdb independently ran MiXCR on the multiplex PCR reads; one entry per CDR3 protein. Of about 530,000 distinct CDR3 sequences in the sample, roughly 15% were seen once. These sequences were also reported in another study, on T cells in Graves' hyperthyroidism and ophthalmopathy.

Material: peripheral blood mononuclear cells (PBMCs), obtained at new diagnosis, from a patient treated with antithyroid drugs. Source of these receptors: a woman aged 35-65 years with Graves disease.

This clonotype turned up a few times. V is TRBV30 and J is TRBJ2-1, with 7 bases aligning to TRBD2. Trimming took 8 bases from V and 5 from J; bases not matched to a gene: 6. CDR3 length: 12 amino acids. The V gene's germline CDR1 is GTSNPN and CDR2 SVGIG (reference sequence). This chain's CDR3 is CAGQRGDNEQFF. In nucleotides, the CDR3 is TGTGCCGGGCAACGGGGGGACAATGAGCAGTTCTTC.

This chain joins TRBV10-3 and TRBJ2-3; 9 bases line up with TRBD1. CDR3 length: 14 amino acids. Trimming at V came to 5 bases and at J to 6 bases, leaving 6 bases not matched to a gene. Germline CDR1 is ENHRY and CDR2 is SYGVKD. The CDR3 DNA follows: TGTGCCATCAGTACAGGGGGCGCAAGGGATACGCAGTATTTT. Its translation: CAISTGGARDTQYF.

This clonotype was seen many times. The chain has TRBV6-5 and TRBJ1-1; tentatively, D is TRBD1 (5 bases). Deletions cut 0 bases from V and 3 bases from J, with 11 bases between. The CDR3 extends over 15 amino acids. The V gene's germline CDR1 is MNHEY and CDR2 SVGAGI. The CDR3 reads CASSYSRQLYTEAFF. CDR3 sequence (DNA): TGTGCCAGCAGTTACTCGAGACAGCTTTACACTGAAGCTTTCTTT.

V is TRBV7-9 and J is TRBJ2-1; D is ambiguous. Germline lookup yields CDR1 SEHNR and CDR2 FQNEAQ (reference sequence). This CDR3 is built from 16 residues. V was cut by 0 bases and J by 5 bases, with 14 bases left in between. The CDR3, as DNA: TGTGCCAGCAGCTTAGCCGAGGCCTCCGTGGACAATGAGCAGTTCTTC. Its translation: CASSLAEASVDNEQFF.

This clonotype was found a few times. CDR3 DNA sequence: TGTGCCAGCAGCCCCGCCAGCCATCTCTATGGCTACACCTTC. Translation: CASSPASHLYGYTF. This chain links TRBV7-9 with TRBJ1-2, with no clear D. Germline CDR1 and CDR2: SEHNR and FQNEAQ (reference sequence). V lost 5 bases and J 4 bases, leaving 14 bases between the germline ends. The CDR3 totals 14 residues.

The chain links TRBV9 to TRBJ1-2, with TRBD1 matching over 9 bases. After removal of 4 bases from V and 8 bases from J, the junction contained 15 bases not matched to a gene. The CDR3 extends over 16 amino acids. Germline loops: CDR1 SGDLS, CDR2 YYNGEE. Here the CDR3 DNA reads TGTGCCAGCAGCTTCTCACCCGGGACAGGGATTGAAGGCTACACCTTC. It specifies CASSFSPGTGIEGYTF.

This clonotype was observed many times. The chain has TRBV3-1 and TRBJ1-3; the D is unclear. Trimming stripped 2 bases from V and 0 bases from J, with 8 bases between. Germline CDR1 reads LGHDT; CDR2 reads YNNKEL (reference sequence). The CDR3 totals 15 residues. CDR3 sequence (DNA): TGTGCCAGCAGCCAATGGAGGGACTCTGGAAACACCATATATTTT. Its translation is CASSQWRDSGNTIYF.

This clonotype showed up many times. The V gene is TRBV3-1, the J gene TRBJ2-7, with 10 bases that match TRBD2. Germline V gene lookup returns CDR1 LGHDT and CDR2 YNNKEL (reference sequence). V shed 2 bases, J shed 5 bases, and the junction held 6 bases outside the gene matches. The CDR3 runs to 15 residues. The chain's CDR3 is CASSQPGTSVHEQYF. CDR3 in DNA: TGTGCCAGCAGCCAACCCGGGACTAGCGTCCACGAGCAGTACTTC.

This clonotype was recorded many times. The chain combines TRBV3-1 with TRBJ2-1; D possibly corresponds to TRBD1 (5 bases). The V and J ends lost 8 bases and 9 bases respectively, with 11 bases between them. The CDR3 extends over 11 amino acids. The V gene's germline CDR1 is LGHDT and CDR2 YNNKEL (reference sequence). CDR3 loop: CASSPGSEQFF. The CDR3 DNA reads TGTGCCAGCTCCCCAGGGTCTGAGCAGTTCTTC.

The chain recombines TRBV7-9 with TRBJ2-2; TRBD1 matches at 10 bases. Germline loops: CDR1 SEHNR, CDR2 FQNEAQ (reference sequence). The CDR3 consists of 17 residues. V dropped 2 bases and J dropped 3; count of bases not matched to a gene: 6. CDR3 DNA sequence: TGTGCCAGCAGCTTAAGCCCGGGACAGGGGTACACCGGGGAGCTGTTTTTT. Translation: CASSLSPGQGYTGELFF.

This clonotype was seen at least ten times. The chain joins TRBV12-3 or TRBV12-4 to TRBJ2-3; no clear D. The CDR3 is 11 amino acids. V was cut by 5 bases and J by 10 bases, with 10 bases left in between. The CDR3 reads CASSKTPAQYF. The CDR3 region has the DNA TGTGCCAGCAGTAAAACCCCGGCGCAGTATTTT.

This clonotype was counted at least ten times. The V and J genes are TRBV2 and TRBJ1-1; a possible D gene is TRBD1 (6 bases). CDR3 length: 15 residues. Germline CDR1 and CDR2: SNHLY and FYNNEI. V lost 1 base, J lost 3 bases, and 12 bases lay in between. The DNA for the CDR3 is TGTGCCAGCAGTGAAGTGGGCAGGGGAGACACTGAAGCTTTCTTT. This gives the protein CASSEVGRGDTEAFF.

The J gene is TRBJ2-2, the V gene TRBV5-8, with 9 bases aligning to TRBD2. In germline, CDR1 is SGHTS, CDR2 YDEGEE. V lost 1 base to trimming and J lost 6 bases; unmatched junction nucleotides: 10. This CDR3 region has 17 residues. The CDR3 loop is CASSLRPGLAFPGELFF. The CDR3 nucleotides read TGTGCCAGCAGCTTGAGGCCGGGACTAGCTTTTCCCGGGGAGCTGTTTTTT.

The table lists this clonotype with many counts. The gene calls are TRBV6-1 and TRBJ1-1; D is possibly TRBD1 (6 bases). This CDR3 region has 15 residues. The ends were cut back, 7 bases at V and 0 bases at J, with 15 bases in the middle. Per the germline V gene, CDR1 is MNHNS and CDR2 is SASEGT. This CDR3 is CASKRPGALNTEAFF. The CDR3 nucleotides read TGTGCCAGCAAGCGACCGGGGGCCTTGAACACTGAAGCTTTCTTT.

A note on this clonotype: No conserved phenylalanine or tryptophan ends this CDR3, so it is likely a read error. The rearrangement uses TRBV19 and TRBJ1-1; 9 bases agree with TRBD1. Trimming removed 10 bases from V and 3 bases from J; junction bases left unmatched: 6. CDR3 length equals 13 residues. CDR1 is LNHDA and CDR2 is SQIVND in the germline V gene (reference sequence). CDR3 amino acids: CATRDRDYTEAFS. CDR3 nucleotide sequence: TGTGCCACCCGGGACAGGGACTACACTGAAGCTTTCTCT.

This clonotype was recorded at least ten times. The chain couples TRBV11-1 to TRBJ2-1; 9 positions agree with TRBD1. The CDR3 covers 17 residues. Germline V lookup: CDR1 SGHAT, CDR2 FQDESV (reference sequence). The J segment lost 6 bases and the V segment lost 2 bases, leaving 11 bases of the junction unmatched. The CDR3 reads CASSLMARTGVSNEQFF. In DNA, the CDR3 is TGTGCCAGCAGCTTAATGGCGCGGACAGGGGTTTCCAATGAGCAGTTCTTC. Full variable domain (rest looked up from reference TRBV11-1 and TRBJ2-1): EAEVAQSPRYKITEKSQAVAFWCDPISGHATLYWYRQILGQGPELLVQFQDESVVDDSQLPKDRFSAERLKGVDSTLKIQPAELGDSAMYLCASSLMARTGVSNEQFFGPGTRLTVL.

This clonotype has a count of ten or more. V usage is TRBV12-3 or TRBV12-4 and J usage is TRBJ1-2; D is perhaps TRBD1 (5 bases). The CDR3 contains 13 residues. Trimming removed 3 bases at V and 4 bases at J, with 9 bases between. CDR3 sequence (DNA): TGTGCCAGCAGTTTCAAGGGGAGCTATGGCTACACCTTC. Translating it yields CASSFKGSYGYTF.